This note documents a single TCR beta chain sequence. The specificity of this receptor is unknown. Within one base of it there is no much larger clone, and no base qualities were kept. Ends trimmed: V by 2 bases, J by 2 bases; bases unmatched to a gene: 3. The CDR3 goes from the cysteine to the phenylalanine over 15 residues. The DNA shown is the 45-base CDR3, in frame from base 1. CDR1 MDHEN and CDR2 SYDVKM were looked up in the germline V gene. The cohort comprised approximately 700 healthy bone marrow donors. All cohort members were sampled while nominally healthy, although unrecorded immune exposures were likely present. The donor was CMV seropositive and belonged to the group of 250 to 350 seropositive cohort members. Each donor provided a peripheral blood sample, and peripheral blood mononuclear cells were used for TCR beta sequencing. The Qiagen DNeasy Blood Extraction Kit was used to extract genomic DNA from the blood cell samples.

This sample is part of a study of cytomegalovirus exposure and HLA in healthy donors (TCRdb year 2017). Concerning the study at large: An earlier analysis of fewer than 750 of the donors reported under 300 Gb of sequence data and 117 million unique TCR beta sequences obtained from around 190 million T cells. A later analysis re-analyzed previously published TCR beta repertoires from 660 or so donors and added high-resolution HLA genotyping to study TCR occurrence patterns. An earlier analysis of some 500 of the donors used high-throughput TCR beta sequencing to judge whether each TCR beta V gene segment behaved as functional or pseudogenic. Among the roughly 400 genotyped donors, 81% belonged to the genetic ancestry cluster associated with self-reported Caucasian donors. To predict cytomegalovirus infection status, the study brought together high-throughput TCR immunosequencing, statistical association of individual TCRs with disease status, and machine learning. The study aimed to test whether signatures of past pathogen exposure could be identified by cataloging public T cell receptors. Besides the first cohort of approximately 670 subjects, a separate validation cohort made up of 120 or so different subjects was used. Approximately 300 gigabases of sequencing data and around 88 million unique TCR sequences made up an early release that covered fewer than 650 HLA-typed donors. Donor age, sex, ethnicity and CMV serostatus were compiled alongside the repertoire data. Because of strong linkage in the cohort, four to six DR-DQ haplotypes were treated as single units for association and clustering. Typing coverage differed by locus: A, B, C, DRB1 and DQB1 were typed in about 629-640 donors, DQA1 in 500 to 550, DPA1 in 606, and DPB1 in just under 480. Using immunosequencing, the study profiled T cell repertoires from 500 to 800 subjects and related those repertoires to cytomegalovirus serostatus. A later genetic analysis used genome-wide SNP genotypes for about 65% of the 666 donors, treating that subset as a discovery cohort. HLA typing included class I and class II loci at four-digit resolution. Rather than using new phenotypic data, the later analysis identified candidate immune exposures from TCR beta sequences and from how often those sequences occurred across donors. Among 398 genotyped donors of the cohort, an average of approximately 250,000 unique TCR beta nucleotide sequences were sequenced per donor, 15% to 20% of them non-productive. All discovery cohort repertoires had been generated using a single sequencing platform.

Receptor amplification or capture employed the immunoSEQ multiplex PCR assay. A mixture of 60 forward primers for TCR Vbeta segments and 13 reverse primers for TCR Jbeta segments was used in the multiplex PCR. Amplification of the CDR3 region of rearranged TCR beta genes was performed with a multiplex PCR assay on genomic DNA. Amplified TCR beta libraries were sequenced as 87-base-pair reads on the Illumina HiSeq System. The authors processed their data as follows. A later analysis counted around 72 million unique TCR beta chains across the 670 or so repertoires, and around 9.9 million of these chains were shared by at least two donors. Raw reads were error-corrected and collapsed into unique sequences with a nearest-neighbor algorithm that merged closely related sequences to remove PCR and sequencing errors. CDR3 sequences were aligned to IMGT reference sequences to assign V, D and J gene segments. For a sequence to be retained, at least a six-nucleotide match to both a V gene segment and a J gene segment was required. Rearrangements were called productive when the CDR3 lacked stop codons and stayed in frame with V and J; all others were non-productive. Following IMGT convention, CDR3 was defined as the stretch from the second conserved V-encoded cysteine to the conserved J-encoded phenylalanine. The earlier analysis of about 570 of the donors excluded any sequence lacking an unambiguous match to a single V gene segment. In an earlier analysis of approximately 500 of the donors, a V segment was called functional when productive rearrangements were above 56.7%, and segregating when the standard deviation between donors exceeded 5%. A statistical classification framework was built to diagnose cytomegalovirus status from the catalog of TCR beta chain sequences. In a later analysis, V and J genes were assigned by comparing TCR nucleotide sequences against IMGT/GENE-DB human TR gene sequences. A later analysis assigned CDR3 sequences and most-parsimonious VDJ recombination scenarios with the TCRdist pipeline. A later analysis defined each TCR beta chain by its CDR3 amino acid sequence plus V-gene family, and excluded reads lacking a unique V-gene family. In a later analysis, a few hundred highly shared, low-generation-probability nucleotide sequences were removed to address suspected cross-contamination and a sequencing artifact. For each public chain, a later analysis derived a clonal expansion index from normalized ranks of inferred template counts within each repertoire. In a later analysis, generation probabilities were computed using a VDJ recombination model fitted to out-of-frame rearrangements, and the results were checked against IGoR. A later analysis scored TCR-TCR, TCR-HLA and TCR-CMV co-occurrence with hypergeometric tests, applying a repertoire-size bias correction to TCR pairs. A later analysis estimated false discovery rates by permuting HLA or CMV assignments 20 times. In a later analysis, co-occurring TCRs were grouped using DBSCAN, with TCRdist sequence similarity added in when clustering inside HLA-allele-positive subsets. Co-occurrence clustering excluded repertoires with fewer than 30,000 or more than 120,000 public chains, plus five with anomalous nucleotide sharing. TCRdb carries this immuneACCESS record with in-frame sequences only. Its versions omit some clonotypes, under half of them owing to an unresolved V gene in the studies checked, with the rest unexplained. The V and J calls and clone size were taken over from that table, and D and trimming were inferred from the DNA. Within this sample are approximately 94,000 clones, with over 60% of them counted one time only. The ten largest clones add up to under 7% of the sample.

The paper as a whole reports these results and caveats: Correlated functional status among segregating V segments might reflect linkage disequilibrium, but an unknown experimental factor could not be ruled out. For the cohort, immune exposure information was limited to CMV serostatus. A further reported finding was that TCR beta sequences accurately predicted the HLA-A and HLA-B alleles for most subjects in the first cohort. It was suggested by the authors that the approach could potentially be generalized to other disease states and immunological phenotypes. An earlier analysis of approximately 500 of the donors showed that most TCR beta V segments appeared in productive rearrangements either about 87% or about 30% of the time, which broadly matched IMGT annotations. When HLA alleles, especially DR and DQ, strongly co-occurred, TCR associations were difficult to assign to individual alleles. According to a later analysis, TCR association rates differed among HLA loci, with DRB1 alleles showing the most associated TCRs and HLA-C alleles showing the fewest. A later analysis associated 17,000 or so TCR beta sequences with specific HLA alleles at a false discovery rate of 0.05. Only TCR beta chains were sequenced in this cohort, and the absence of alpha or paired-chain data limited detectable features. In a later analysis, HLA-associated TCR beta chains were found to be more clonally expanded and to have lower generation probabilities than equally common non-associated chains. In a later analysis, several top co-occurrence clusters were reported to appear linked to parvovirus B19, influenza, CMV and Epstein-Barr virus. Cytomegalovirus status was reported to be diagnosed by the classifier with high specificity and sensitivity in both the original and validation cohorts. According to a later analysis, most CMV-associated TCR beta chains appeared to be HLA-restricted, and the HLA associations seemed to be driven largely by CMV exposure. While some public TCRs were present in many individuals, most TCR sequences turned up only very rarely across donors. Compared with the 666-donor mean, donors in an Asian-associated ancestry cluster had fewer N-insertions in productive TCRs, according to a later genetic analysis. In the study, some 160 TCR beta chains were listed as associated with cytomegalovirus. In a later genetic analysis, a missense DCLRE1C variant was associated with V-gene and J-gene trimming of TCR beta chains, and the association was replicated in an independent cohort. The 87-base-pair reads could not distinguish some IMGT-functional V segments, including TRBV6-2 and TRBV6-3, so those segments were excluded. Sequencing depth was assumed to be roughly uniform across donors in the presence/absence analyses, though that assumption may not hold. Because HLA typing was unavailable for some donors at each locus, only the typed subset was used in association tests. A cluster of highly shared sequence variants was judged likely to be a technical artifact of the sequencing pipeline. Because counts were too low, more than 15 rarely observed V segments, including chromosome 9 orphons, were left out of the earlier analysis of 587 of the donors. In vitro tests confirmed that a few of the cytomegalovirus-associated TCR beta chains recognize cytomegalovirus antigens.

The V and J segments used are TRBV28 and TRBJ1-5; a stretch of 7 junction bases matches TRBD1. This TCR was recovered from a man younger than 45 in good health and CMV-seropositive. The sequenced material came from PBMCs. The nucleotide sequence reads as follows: TGTGCCAGCAGTTTAGTCCAGGGGGGCAATCAGCCCCAGCATTTT. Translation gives CASSLVQGGNQPQHF.